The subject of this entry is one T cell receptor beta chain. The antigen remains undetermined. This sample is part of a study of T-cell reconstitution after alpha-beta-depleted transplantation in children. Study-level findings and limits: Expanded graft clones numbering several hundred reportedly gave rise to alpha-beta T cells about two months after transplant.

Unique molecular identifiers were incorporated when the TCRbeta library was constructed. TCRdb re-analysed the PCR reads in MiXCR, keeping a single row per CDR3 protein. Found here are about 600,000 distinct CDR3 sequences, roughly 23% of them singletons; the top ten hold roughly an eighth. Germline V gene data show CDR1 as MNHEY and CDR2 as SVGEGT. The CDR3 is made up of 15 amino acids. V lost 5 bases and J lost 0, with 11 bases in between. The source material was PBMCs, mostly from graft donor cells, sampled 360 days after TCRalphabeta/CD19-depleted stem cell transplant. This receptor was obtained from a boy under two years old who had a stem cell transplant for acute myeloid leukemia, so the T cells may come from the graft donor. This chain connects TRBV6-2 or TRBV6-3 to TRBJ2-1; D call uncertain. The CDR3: CASSTPFSSYNEQFF. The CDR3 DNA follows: TGTGCCAGCAGTACCCCTTTTAGCTCCTACAATGAGCAGTTCTTC.